This T cell receptor beta chain is drawn from a study of low-dose radiotherapy and immunotherapy resistance in tumors. Study summary: With fractions of 0.5 Gy given every 2 weeks, Cohort 1 accumulated a total of 6.5 Gy. A dose of 300 mg of oral aspirin was taken by patients daily for four cycles from cycle 1 day 1.

This clonotype was counted many times. Time point specified: before trial treatment. Donors were administered nivolumab, ipilimumab, aspirin and low-dose cyclophosphamide, together with low-dose radiotherapy. Gene-specific TRAV and TRBV primers were used for first-strand cDNA, covering alpha and beta chains. Both a constant-region primer and a V-primer adapter served to amplify TCRs across 15 to 20 PCR cycles. One entry per CDR3 protein, called by TCRdb with MiXCR from the reads. This sample has 59,000 or so distinct CDR3 sequences, with 26% found just once. Germline V gene lookup returns CDR1 MNHEY and CDR2 SVGEGT. J gave up 8 bases and V 5 bases, and 8 bases lay outside the gene matches. The CDR3 contains 14 residues.

J is TRBJ2-1 and V is TRBV6-2 or TRBV6-3; the match to TRBD1 covers 8 bases. The sample consisted of PBMCs, taken before treatment. The clonotype comes from a male donor with rectosigmoid adenocarcinoma. CDR3 protein: CASSRTGGWDEQFF. The CDR3 DNA is TGTGCCAGCAGTAGAACAGGGGGGTGGGATGAGCAGTTCTTC.